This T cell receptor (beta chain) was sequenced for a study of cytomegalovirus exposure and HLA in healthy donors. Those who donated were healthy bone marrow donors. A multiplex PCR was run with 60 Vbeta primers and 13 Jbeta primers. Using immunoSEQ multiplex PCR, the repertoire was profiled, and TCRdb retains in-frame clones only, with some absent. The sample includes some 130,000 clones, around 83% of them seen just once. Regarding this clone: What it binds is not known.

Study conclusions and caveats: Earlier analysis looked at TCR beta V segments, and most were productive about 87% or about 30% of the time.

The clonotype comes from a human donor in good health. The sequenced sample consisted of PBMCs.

The CDR3 protein is CASSLARDYGYTF. CDR3 sequence (DNA): TGCGCCAGCAGCTTGGCCAGGGACTATGGCTACACCTTC. This sequence joins TRBV5-1 and TRBJ1-2; possibly TRBD1 for D (5 bases). Germline lookup yields CDR1 SGHRS and CDR2 YFSETQ. The CDR3 consists of 13 residues. V lost 0 bases, J lost 3 bases, and 6 bases lay in between.